This T cell receptor (beta chain) was captured by sequencing in a study of blood T cell repertoires in COVID-19 (dated by TCRdb to between 2020 and 2021). About the investigation overall: Collaborator samples came from the United States, Italy and Spain and covered acute and convalescent phases of COVID-19. Where available, HLA class I and class II types were taken from metadata supplied by the sample provider and were not determined by assay-based typing. Deeply sampled blood TCRbeta repertoires from subjects exposed to, actively infected with, or recovered from COVID-19 were included in the dataset. The repertoires were released in a freely available public database meant as a resource for research on the immune response to SARS-CoV-2. A de-identified subject ID, COVID-19 status, age in years and sex were almost always included in the sample metadata. The material from the prospective study consisted of cDNA or gDNA derived from T cells, B-cell-depleted T cells, or PBMCs. The samples were drawn from two sources: the first 160 participants of the ongoing ImmuneRACE study, and some 1,300 subjects contributed by 6 global collaborators.

From a lookup of the germline V gene (reference sequence), CDR1 and CDR2 are MNHEY and SMNVEV. From the cysteine through the phenylalanine, the CDR3 covers 15 amino acids. Only the CDR3 portion is preserved as DNA: 45 bases, with reading frame beginning at the first base. Trimming costs V 2 bases and J 2 bases, and their ends lie 10 bases apart. Each collaborating institution followed its own protocols to collect whole blood in K2EDTA tubes. Collaborator samples were shipped for TCRbeta analysis as frozen whole blood, isolated PBMCs, or DNA extracted from either sample type. On the study overall, not on this receptor specifically: The amount of clinical and demographic metadata varied by source and participant and was provided uncurated.

Points on this clone: Its antigen remains unidentified. It has no much larger one-base neighbor in the sample; base qualities were not kept.

TCRbeta CDR3 regions were amplified from genomic DNA by means of the immunoSEQ Assay, a bias-controlled multiplex PCR. The authors' pipeline ran thus. The number of nucleated cells in each sample was estimated from the amplification of reference gene primers within the assay. To quantify the absolute abundance of each unique TCRbeta CDR3 rearrangement, sequence reads were collapsed and filtered. For each sample, productive Simpson clonality was calculated as the square root of Simpson's diversity index across productive rearrangements. TCRdb retrieved this table from immuneACCESS and kept in-frame rearrangements only. Not all clones are present; in checked studies, unresolved V genes account for under half, and no reason is known for the remainder. That table furnishes V, J and clone size, whereas the DNA furnished D and trimming. Recorded for this sample are under 95,000 clones; roughly 82% of them occurred a single time. Together, the top ten hold 1% to 1.5% of the sample.

Sample: peripheral blood. Here the chain combines TRBV27 and TRBJ1-5; TRBD1 is perhaps the D gene, given 5 matching bases. This sequence was found in a woman of 80 years or more with acute or convalescent COVID-19. The CDR3 protein is CASSLEGARNQPQHF. The DNA reads TGTGCCAGCAGTTTAGAAGGGGCCCGCAATCAGCCCCAGCATTTT.